These 18 T cell receptor beta chains share one sample of origin, sequenced in a study of T-cell reconstitution after alpha-beta-depleted transplantation in children. Unique molecular identifiers were built into the TCRbeta library. TCRdb reanalysed the PCR reads using MiXCR and keeps one entry per CDR3 protein. Of about 510,000 distinct CDR3 sequences in the sample, roughly 11% were seen once. Sequencing was performed on PBMCs, mostly from graft donor cells, taken 180 days after TCRalphabeta/CD19-depleted stem cell transplant. All receptors come from a female patient aged 2 to 10 who had a stem cell transplant for aplastic anemia, so the T cells may come from the graft donor.

This clonotype was observed a handful of times. The genes are TRBV12-3 or TRBV12-4 and TRBJ1-2, with TRBD1 matching over 12 bases. V shed 5 bases and J 9 bases; nucleotides not matched to a gene: 10. The length of the CDR3 is 15 residues. CDR3 bases: TGTGCCAGCAGTGACCGGGACAGGGGGCGCATCCGCTACACCTTC. Its translation: CASSDRDRGRIRYTF.

The CDR3 DNA reads as TGTGCCAGCCACAAGGCGGGGGGGCTTGGCAATCAGCCCCAGCATTTT. Translated, it gives CASHKAGGLGNQPQHF. The J gene is TRBJ1-5, the V gene TRBV28, with TRBD1 as a possible D gene (6 bases). This CDR3 contains 16 residues. V lost 8 bases and J lost 2, with 19 bases in between. The germline gives CDR1 MDHEN, CDR2 SYDVKM.

This clonotype was found a few times. V usage is TRBV12-3 or TRBV12-4 and J usage is TRBJ1-4, with 11 nucleotides matching TRBD1. This CDR3 has 17 amino acids. Trimming cost V 5 bases and J 6 bases; bases outside gene matches: 11. The CDR3 reads CASSPVPGQGGDEKLFF. The CDR3 nucleotides read TGTGCCAGCAGTCCGGTCCCGGGACAGGGGGGGGATGAAAAACTGTTTTTT.

CDR3 in DNA: TGTGCCAGCAGCCAGGGGGCTAGCGGGGGCCAAGAGACCCAGTACTTC. Protein product: CASSQGASGGQETQYF. V usage is TRBV7-9 and J usage is TRBJ2-5, with 10 nucleotides matching TRBD2. Germline-derived CDR1 and CDR2 are SEHNR and FQNEAQ (reference sequence). V shed 5 bases and J 1 base; nucleotides not matched to a gene: 7. The CDR3 sequence is 16 residues long.

The chain has TRBV9 and TRBJ1-6; 10 bases line up with TRBD1. Germline V gives CDR1 SGDLS, CDR2 YYNGEE. The CDR3 sequence is 15 residues long. Germline trimming cut 4 bases from V and 9 bases from J; bases unmatched to any gene: 7. The CDR3 region is CASSPTGGDRSPLHF. DNA for the CDR3: TGTGCCAGCAGCCCGACAGGGGGCGATCGTTCACCCCTCCACTTT.

CDR3 in DNA: TGTGCCACCAGCAGTCGAACCTTCGACCTTAATGAAAAACTGTTTTTT. Protein sequence: CATSSRTFDLNEKLFF. The chain employs TRBV15 and TRBJ1-4; D gene unclear. This CDR3 is built from 16 residues. The ends were cut back, 3 bases at V and 4 bases at J, with 15 bases in the middle. Germline assignment: CDR1 LNHNV and CDR2 YYDKDF (reference sequence).

Note on this clonotype: A read error may account for a junction end that differs from germline. The chain employs TRBV4-3 and TRBJ1-1, with TRBD1 as a possible D gene (6 bases). In germline, CDR1 is LGHNA, CDR2 YSLEER. CDR3 size: 15 residues. In nucleotides, the CDR3 is TGCGCCAGCAGCCAAGACAGGGGAATGAACACTGAAGATTTCTTT. Encoded protein: CASSQDRGMNTEDFF.

The chain links TRBV15 to TRBJ2-1; 7 bases agree with TRBD2. CDR3 length equals 18 residues. The germline CDR1 and CDR2 sequences are LNHNV and YYDKDF (reference sequence). Trimming took 1 base from V and 0 from J; bases not matched to a gene: 9. This CDR3 is CATSRALAVPSSYNEQFF. CDR3 bases: TGTGCCACCAGCAGAGCCCTAGCGGTCCCTAGCTCCTACAATGAGCAGTTCTTC.

In this sample, this clonotype turned up a few times. The V gene is TRBV5-1, the J gene TRBJ2-2, with a tentative D call TRBD2 (5 bases). Between the trimmed V and J ends, which lost 0 bases and 6 bases, there was a span of 9 bases. Germline CDR1 SGHRS, CDR2 YFSETQ. The CDR3 extends over 14 amino acids. The CDR3: CASSLAGVPGELFF. The CDR3 coding sequence is TGCGCCAGCAGCTTGGCCGGGGTACCCGGGGAGCTGTTTTTT.

This clonotype was seen a handful of times. This chain joins TRBV2 and TRBJ2-1, with no clear D. Germline V lookup: CDR1 SNHLY, CDR2 FYNNEI. CDR3 length equals 9 residues. Between the trimmed V and J ends, which lost 8 bases and 4 bases, there was a span of 0 bases. The CDR3 loop is CASYNEQFF. Here the CDR3 DNA reads TGTGCCAGCTACAATGAGCAGTTCTTC.

The chain recombines TRBV30 with TRBJ2-2; TRBD1 aligns across 7 bases. After removal of 4 bases from V and 7 bases from J, the junction contained 12 bases not matched to a gene. The CDR3 totals 15 residues. Germline loops: CDR1 GTSNPN, CDR2 SVGIG (reference sequence). CDR3 protein: CAWNTGQAPGGELFF. Here the CDR3 DNA reads TGTGCCTGGAACACAGGACAGGCACCCGGCGGGGAGCTGTTTTTT.

This clonotype was seen more than once but under ten times. The chain recombines TRBV20-1 with TRBJ2-5; a weak D match, TRBD2 (7 bases). There are 15 residues in the CDR3. Germline V CDR1 and CDR2: DFQATT, SNEGSKA (reference sequence). V lost 0 bases and J lost 5, with 16 bases in between. The CDR3 sequence is CSAREGGRGTETQYF. CDR3 DNA: TGCAGTGCTAGAGAAGGTGGGAGGGGGACGGAGACCCAGTACTTC.

V and J are TRBV5-1 and TRBJ2-5; maybe TRBD1 (6 bases). Germline values: CDR1 SGHRS, CDR2 YFSETQ. The CDR3 consists of 13 residues. V was shortened by 7 bases and J by 0 bases, with 10 bases between the two germline ends. The CDR3 region has the DNA TGCGCCAGCGGACAGCGGTACCAAGAGACCCAGTACTTC. Translated: CASGQRYQETQYF.

This clonotype was detected ten times or more. The chain carries TRBV7-2 and TRBJ2-6; 7 positions match TRBD1. CDR3 length: 15 residues. The trim removed 5 bases at V and 3 bases at J, leaving 4 bases unmatched. From germline, CDR1 is SGHTA and CDR2 FQGNSA. As DNA, the CDR3 is TGTGCCAGCAGCACCCGGACAGGTGGGGCCAACGTCCTGACTTTC. Protein: CASSTRTGGANVLTF. Supplemented by reference TRBV7-2 and TRBJ2-6, the full variable domain reads GAGVSQSPSNKVTEKGKDVELRCDPISGHTALYWYRQSLGQGLEFLIYFQGNSAPDKSGLPSDRFSAERTGGSVSTLTIQRTQQEDSAVYLCASSTRTGGANVLTFGAGSRLTVL.

This clonotype appeared a few times. This chain joins TRBV29-1 and TRBJ1-6; 11 bases agree with TRBD1. V was pared by 5 bases and J by 8 bases, with 2 bases of the junction left unmatched. The germline V gene has CDR1 SQVTM and CDR2 ANQGSEA. The CDR3 has 13 residues. The CDR3 bases are TGCAGCGTTAGGACAGGGGGCGATTCACCCCTCCACTTT. This translates into CSVRTGGDSPLHF.

This chain's CDR3 is CATSRSKGTYQPQHF. As DNA, the CDR3 is TGTGCCACCAGCAGGTCAAAGGGCACCTATCAGCCCCAGCATTTT. The chain has TRBV15 and TRBJ1-5; no firm D call. Germline lookup yields CDR1 LNHNV and CDR2 YYDKDF (reference sequence). V lost 3 bases to trimming and J lost 5 bases, with 14 bases between them. This CDR3 is 15 amino acids long.

This clonotype was observed a handful of times. The chain recombines TRBV29-1 with TRBJ1-5, with D tentatively TRBD1 (5 bases). Germline CDR1 is SQVTM and CDR2 is ANQGSEA. The CDR3 is made up of 12 amino acids. V was shortened by 5 bases and J by 4 bases, with 9 bases between the two germline ends. The CDR3 region is CSVRAGNQPQHF. Here the CDR3 DNA reads TGCAGCGTTCGGGCAGGGAATCAGCCCCAGCATTTT.

This rearrangement joins TRBV3-1 to TRBJ1-6, with 7 bases aligning to TRBD1. Germline V gives CDR1 LGHDT, CDR2 YNNKEL (reference sequence). V gave up 10 bases and J gave up 0 bases; unmatched junction bases: 12. The CDR3 contains 17 residues. The CDR3 is CATCGRTGASYNSPLHF. Here the CDR3 DNA reads TGTGCCACCTGCGGAAGAACAGGGGCCTCCTATAATTCACCCCTCCACTTT.